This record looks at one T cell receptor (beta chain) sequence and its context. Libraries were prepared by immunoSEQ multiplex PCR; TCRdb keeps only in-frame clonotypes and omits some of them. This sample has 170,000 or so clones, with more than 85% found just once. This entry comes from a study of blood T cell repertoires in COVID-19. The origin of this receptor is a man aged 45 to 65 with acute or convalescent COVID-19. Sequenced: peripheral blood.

CDR3 loop: CASSPIAHRGANVLTF. As DNA, the CDR3 is TGTGCCAGCAGCCCCATCGCCCACCGGGGGGCCAACGTCCTGACTTTC. The chain uses TRBV11-2 and TRBJ2-6; D unclear. The germline V gene has CDR1 SGHAT and CDR2 FQNNGV. This CDR3 region has 16 residues. V gave up 5 bases and J gave up 4 bases, with 15 bases separating them.